This T cell receptor (beta chain) was captured in a study of memory CD4+ T cells and cytomegalovirus serostatus. The wider study: This sample comes from healthy Belgian adults, eight or nine CMV seropositive, about 23 seronegative.

Study-wide results and caveats: CD4+ memory repertoires contained 67 of 164 reported CMV TCRbeta sequences. Median bootstrapped AUC for CMV status was about 0.95 originally, 0.85 to 0.92 US-trained.

Single viable CD3+CD4+CD8-CD45RO+ cells were sorted as the memory CD4+ T cells. After thawing, CD4+ T cells were positively selected. TCRdb keeps only in-frame clones here, not all; method: immunoSEQ multiplex PCR. Among 40,000 or so clones, around 84% were seen once, and the ten largest hold around 0.77%. In this sample, this clone turned up a few times. As yet, its antigen is unknown. Losses at the gene ends were 4 bases for V and 3 bases for J; bases not matched to a gene: 4. CDR3 size: 13 residues. Germline V gene sequence: CDR1 GTSNPN, CDR2 SVGIG (reference sequence). The sequence came from an adult in good health and CMV-seronegative. The J gene is TRBJ2-3, the V gene TRBV30, with 7 bases fitting TRBD2. The sample consisted of memory CD4+ T cells from blood. CDR3 region: CAWTGGGTDTQYF. In DNA form, the CDR3 reads TGTGCCTGGACGGGGGGTGGTACAGATACGCAGTATTTT.